This entry features one T cell receptor (beta chain) sequence. The antigen is not known. The sample originates from a study of CD8 T cells in Susac syndrome. CDR1 is LGHNA, CDR2 YSLEER, per germline. J lost 2 bases, V lost 8 bases, and 10 bases had no gene match. The CDR3 extends over 16 amino acids. CD8+ and CD4+ T cells from blood underwent TCR beta sequencing, which was carried out in a high-throughput format. Both CD4+ and CD8+ T cells were negatively isolated, and TEMRA cells underwent FACS enrichment. Regarding the study as a whole: The TCR sequencing and HLA analysis in the study involved a relatively small number of individuals, as the study acknowledged.

With random hexamers, reverse transcription was performed on about 0.5 to 1 ug of RNA. The amplification used immunoSEQ multiplex PCR on TCR beta CDR3; it spanned 54 Vbeta and 13 Jbeta. From the immunoSEQ multiplex PCR reads, TCRdb called clonotypes with MiXCR, one entry per CDR3 protein. The sample has more than 95,000 distinct CDR3 sequences; 90% to 95% are singletons. The sequence was obtained from a human donor in good health. Material: CD4+ T cells from PBMCs. The chain links TRBV4-3 to TRBJ2-2; 8 nucleotides line up with TRBD1. The chain's CDR3 is CASSLNRGINTGELFF. The DNA of the CDR3 is TGCGCCAGCTCTTTAAACAGGGGGATTAACACCGGGGAGCTGTTTTTT.